The sequence of this TCR beta chain was determined in a study of lymphopenia after photon versus proton radiotherapy. Some clones are missing from TCRdb's copy, which holds only in-frame ones; the method was immunoSEQ multiplex PCR. The sample consists of 67,000 or so clones, about 90% of them appearing once. Points on this clone: Its antigen is unidentified.

Broader study findings: Survival link was tested only in deceased patients; proton benefit remains a possibility. Relative stability marked proton patients; photon patients lost diversity and naive cells.

The ends were cut back, 3 bases at V and 11 bases at J, with 17 bases in the middle. Germline V gene data show CDR1 as MGHRA and CDR2 as YSYEKL. The CDR3 extends over 14 amino acids. The clonotype was recovered from a man at least 80 years old with esophageal cancer. This material consisted of peripheral blood, taken from a patient treated with proton-based radiotherapy. The chain carries TRBV4-1 and TRBJ1-5, with D possibly matching TRBD1 (5 bases). The CDR3 DNA reads as TGCGCCAGCAGCCAGGGACGGCTCCTAAGCACCCAGCATTTT. It yields the protein CASSQGRLLSTQHF.